Below are 6 T cell receptor beta chains sequenced from a single sample in a study of blood T cell repertoires in COVID-19. Assay: immunoSEQ multiplex PCR; the TCRdb copy retains only in-frame clones and omits some. The table lists around 58,000 clones, around 90% of them singletons, with around 7.3% in the top ten. Sample: peripheral blood. These receptors all stem from a woman aged 55-70 years with active or convalescent COVID-19.

The chain carries TRBV2 and TRBJ1-2; D perhaps matches TRBD1 (5 bases). CDR3 length: 15 residues. Looked up from germline, CDR1 is SNHLY and CDR2 is FYNNEI. Trimming pared 5 bases from V and 8 bases from J, leaving 21 bases between. As DNA, the CDR3 is TGTGCCAGCAGTAGCGATCGGGGGTCGGGAATCGGCTACACCTTC. Protein: CASSSDRGSGIGYTF.

The chain recombines TRBV6-5 with TRBJ2-7; the match to TRBD2 covers 7 bases. The V gene end was trimmed by 10 bases and the J gene end by 6 bases; junction bases not matched to a gene: 15. Germline CDR1 MNHEY, CDR2 SVGAGI. This CDR3 contains 14 residues. CDR3: CATSGAREFSEQYF. CDR3 coding DNA: TGTGCCACCTCCGGGGCGCGGGAGTTTAGCGAGCAGTACTTC.

This clone showed up just a few times. The gene calls are TRBV19 and TRBJ2-7, with TRBD1 as a possible D gene (6 bases). This CDR3 comprises 14 residues. V was shortened by 5 bases and J by 7 bases, with 18 bases between the two germline ends. CDR1 and CDR2 from the germline V gene are LNHDA and SQIVND (reference sequence). CDR3 sequence reads: CASSLQGQLGEQYF. The CDR3 DNA follows: TGTGCCAGTAGTCTCCAAGGACAGCTTGGGGAGCAGTACTTC.

J is TRBJ2-7 and V is TRBV6-5; D remains unclear. CDR1 and CDR2 from the germline V gene are MNHEY and SVGAGI. The CDR3 sequence is 14 residues long. The V end lost 2 bases, the J end lost 2 bases, and 10 bases lay between the germline ends. For the CDR3, the DNA is TGTGCCAGCAGTTACCGTATCCGGGCCTACGAGCAGTACTTC. Amino acids: CASSYRIRAYEQYF.

This chain joins TRBV30 and TRBJ1-5; D gene uncertain. Looked up from germline, CDR1 is GTSNPN and CDR2 is SVGIG (reference sequence). The CDR3 covers 13 residues. The V end lost 1 base, the J end lost 1 base, and 5 bases lay between the germline ends. In DNA, the CDR3 is TGTGCCTGGAGTGGGGCCAGCAATCAGCCCCAGCATTTT. The encoded protein is CAWSGASNQPQHF.

The chain carries TRBV5-1 and TRBJ1-1; D remains unclear. V was trimmed by 4 bases and J by 1 base, leaving 8 bases between them. This CDR3 contains 13 residues. From germline, CDR1 is SGHRS and CDR2 YFSETQ. The CDR3 DNA sequence: TGCGCCAGCAGCCTTCGACAGAACACTGAAGCTTTCTTT. As protein: CASSLRQNTEAFF.